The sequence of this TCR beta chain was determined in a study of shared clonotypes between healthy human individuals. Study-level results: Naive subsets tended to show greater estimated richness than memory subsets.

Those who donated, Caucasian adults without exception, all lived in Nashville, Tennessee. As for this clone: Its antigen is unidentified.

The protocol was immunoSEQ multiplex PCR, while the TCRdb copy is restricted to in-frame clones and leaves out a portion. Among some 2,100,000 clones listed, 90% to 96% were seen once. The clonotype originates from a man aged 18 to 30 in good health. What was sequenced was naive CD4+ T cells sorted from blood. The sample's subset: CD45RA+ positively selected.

In nucleotides, the CDR3 is TGCAGCGTTGGTAGCGGGAGGCCAAATGAGCAGTTCTTC. This codes for CSVGSGRPNEQFF. This rearrangement joins TRBV29-1 to TRBJ2-1, with 10 nucleotides matching TRBD2. V was clipped by 4 bases and J by 7 bases; unmatched bases: 4. The CDR3 has 13 residues. CDR1 and CDR2 from the germline V gene are SQVTM and ANQGSEA.